This entry lists 20 T cell receptor beta chains sequenced from one sample in a study of cytomegalovirus exposure and HLA in healthy donors. 13 Jbeta primers and 60 Vbeta primers were used for the PCR. Repertoires were generated with immunoSEQ multiplex PCR, while TCRdb's copy carries only in-frame clones and drops some. There are 70,000 or so clones in the sample, with over 4.5% held by the top ten. Specimen: PBMCs. Receptor source: a man aged 35-49 years in good health and CMV-seronegative.

V usage is TRBV5-1 and J usage is TRBJ1-1; no firm D call. V shed 1 base and J shed 1 base, with 5 bases lying between them. CDR3 length: 13 amino acids. CDR1 is SGHRS and CDR2 is YFSETQ in the germline V gene. The CDR3 DNA reads as TGCGCCAGCAGCTTGCGTTGGAACACTGAAGCTTTCTTT. Translated, it gives CASSLRWNTEAFF.

V gene TRBV12-5 combines with J gene TRBJ1-1; TRBD1 matches at 9 bases. The CDR3 has 16 residues. After removal of 6 bases from V and 0 bases from J, the junction contained 8 bases not matched to a gene. The germline V gene encodes CDR1 LGHNT and CDR2 FRNRAP. CDR3 residues: CASGATGQGLNTEAFF. The CDR3 region has the DNA TGTGCTAGTGGAGCAACGGGACAGGGTTTGAACACTGAAGCTTTCTTT.

The chain links TRBV7-8 to TRBJ1-6; D perhaps matches TRBD1 (6 bases). With 0 bases removed from V and 7 bases from J, the gap between germline ends came to 10 bases. From germline, CDR1 is SGHVS and CDR2 FQNEAQ. CDR3 size: 15 residues. The CDR3 sequence: CASSLAGRGNSPLHF. CDR3 nucleotide sequence: TGTGCCAGCAGCTTAGCTGGCAGGGGAAATTCACCCCTCCACTTT.

The J gene is TRBJ2-1, the V gene TRBV7-2; D remains unclear. The germline CDR1 and CDR2 sequences are SGHTA and FQGNSA. This CDR3 has 16 amino acids. Deletions cut 0 bases from V and 0 bases from J, with 9 bases between. The DNA of the CDR3 is TGTGCCAGCAGCTTAGCTGGGCAGGTCTCCTACAATGAGCAGTTCTTC. It encodes CASSLAGQVSYNEQFF.

The rearrangement links TRBV4-1 to TRBJ1-1; D uncertain. This CDR3 is built from 16 residues. Trimming removed 1 base from V and 1 base from J, with 13 bases in between. Germline V lookup: CDR1 MGHRA, CDR2 YSYEKL. DNA for the CDR3: TGCGCCAGCAGCCAAGCAACAAGACTGTCGAACACTGAAGCTTTCTTT. It specifies CASSQATRLSNTEAFF.

V usage is TRBV5-3 and J usage is TRBJ2-7, with D maybe TRBD2 (6 bases). TRBV5-3 is placed among ORFs of uncertain function. The CDR3 totals 15 residues. Trimming took off 4 bases at V and 0 bases at J, with 14 bases between the two ends. CDR3 residues: CARSSSSELSYEQYF. The CDR3 bases are TGTGCCAGAAGCAGCTCTAGCGAGCTCTCCTACGAGCAGTACTTC.

V and J are TRBV7-9 and TRBJ1-2; D perhaps matches TRBD1 (5 bases). CDR3 length: 13 amino acids. The germline V gene has CDR1 SEHNR and CDR2 FQNEAQ (reference sequence). Trimming shortened V by 5 bases and J by 4 bases, and 11 bases separated the two germline ends. CDR3 in amino acids: CASSIGQGYGYTF. Here the CDR3 DNA reads TGTGCCAGCAGCATCGGCCAGGGCTATGGCTACACCTTC.

This chain joins TRBV6-5 and TRBJ2-5; D perhaps matches TRBD2 (6 bases). The CDR3 extends over 16 amino acids. The germline V gene encodes CDR1 MNHEY and CDR2 SVGAGI. Trimming stripped 0 bases from V and 0 bases from J, with 11 bases between. DNA of the CDR3: TGTGCCAGCAGTTACTCCCGGGACTCGTACCAAGAGACCCAGTACTTC. Translating gives CASSYSRDSYQETQYF.

The chain has TRBV6-6 and TRBJ2-7, with TRBD1 matching 9 bases. V trimming: 2 bases; J trimming: 3 bases; junction bases outside the gene matches: 8. The CDR3 has 16 residues. The germline gives CDR1 MNHNY, CDR2 SVGAGI (reference sequence). CDR3 loop: CASSYPRTGESYEQYF. DNA of the CDR3: TGTGCCAGCAGTTACCCCCGGACAGGGGAAAGCTACGAGCAGTACTTC.

The chain employs TRBV18 and TRBJ2-2; 11 bases are shared with TRBD1. J was trimmed by 4 bases and V by 6 bases; bases with no gene match: 10. Per the germline V gene, CDR1 is KGHSH and CDR2 is LQKENI. The CDR3 contains 17 residues. The CDR3 DNA reads as TGTGCCAGCTCGTCGGCGGCGGGACAGGGGGTCACCGGGGAGCTGTTTTTT. Amino acids: CASSSAAGQGVTGELFF.

This chain connects TRBV6-5 to TRBJ2-2, with TRBD2 matching over 10 bases. The germline V gene encodes CDR1 MNHEY and CDR2 SVGAGI. The CDR3 extends over 15 amino acids. V lost 5 bases to trimming and J lost 4 bases; unmatched junction nucleotides: 4. This chain's CDR3 is CASSKSGGGTGELFF. CDR3 bases: TGTGCCAGCAGTAAGAGCGGGGGGGGCACCGGGGAGCTGTTTTTT.

V usage is TRBV4-2 and J usage is TRBJ2-1, with TRBD1 matching over 8 bases. With V trimmed by 0 bases and J by 9 bases, 10 bases remained unmatched. This CDR3 spans 16 amino acids. Germline CDR1 reads LGHNA; CDR2 reads YNFKEQ. The CDR3, as DNA: TGTGCCAGCAGCCAAGATACGGCACAGGGGGTTGTTGAGCAGTTCTTC. This encodes CASSQDTAQGVVEQFF.

The chain joins TRBV7-9 to TRBJ2-1; TRBD2 is a possible D gene (5 bases). This CDR3 spans 15 amino acids. In germline, CDR1 is SEHNR, CDR2 FQNEAQ (reference sequence). The germline V and J ends were trimmed by 0 bases and 5 bases, with 11 bases remaining between them. The CDR3 DNA follows: TGTGCCAGCAGCTTAGCGCTAACCGGGAACAATGAGCAGTTCTTC. Translation: CASSLALTGNNEQFF.

The V gene is TRBV5-8, the J gene TRBJ2-5; D remains unclear. CDR1 SGHTS and CDR2 YDEGEE come from the germline V gene. Trimming removed 2 bases from V and 5 bases from J, with 16 bases in between. This CDR3 comprises 15 residues. This CDR3 reads CASSLGYEASETQYF. The CDR3, as DNA: TGTGCCAGCAGCTTAGGCTATGAGGCGTCTGAGACCCAGTACTTC.

The chain couples TRBV2 to TRBJ2-1, with 11 bases aligning to TRBD2. This CDR3 has 16 amino acids. V lost 7 bases, J lost 0 bases, and 5 bases stayed unmatched. The V gene's germline CDR1 is SNHLY and CDR2 FYNNEI. The CDR3 nucleotides read TGTGCCAGCAAACTGACTAGCGGGGACTCCTACAATGAGCAGTTCTTC. This translates into CASKLTSGDSYNEQFF.

The DNA for the CDR3 is TGTGCCAGCAGTGAAGTGGCGGGGAGGTGGAATGAGCAGTTCTTC. Translated: CASSEVAGRWNEQFF. The V and J genes are TRBV2 and TRBJ2-1, with a possible D match to TRBD2 (6 bases). The CDR3 is 15 amino acids. Trimming removed 1 base at V and 7 bases at J, with 14 bases between. In germline, CDR1 is SNHLY, CDR2 FYNNEI.

The V and J genes are TRBV19 and TRBJ2-3, with D possibly being TRBD1 (6 bases). Germline CDR1 is LNHDA and CDR2 is SQIVND (reference sequence). The CDR3 runs 13 residues. Trimming took off 9 bases at V and 8 bases at J, with 18 bases between the two ends. The CDR3 loop is CASRDTDRGTQYF. The CDR3 nucleotides are TGTGCCAGCAGGGACACCGATCGGGGTACGCAGTATTTT.

This rearrangement joins TRBV5-4 to TRBJ2-5; D perhaps matches TRBD2 (5 bases). The ends were cut back, 4 bases at V and 5 bases at J, with 9 bases in the middle. The CDR3 has 12 residues. Germline CDR1 is SGHNT and CDR2 is YYREEE (reference sequence). CDR3 bases: TGTGCCAGCAGCCTCGGGAAGGAGACCCAGTACTTC. Protein product: CASSLGKETQYF. Drawing the rest from reference TRBV5-4 and TRBJ2-5, the complete variable domain is ETGVTQSPTHLIKTRGQQVTLRCSSQSGHNTVSWYQQALGQGPQFIFQYYREEENGRGNFPPRFSGLQFPNYSSELNVNALELDDSALYLCASSLGKETQYFGPGTRLLVL.

This chain connects TRBV2 to TRBJ1-5; the match to TRBD1 covers 7 bases. Germline lookup yields CDR1 SNHLY and CDR2 FYNNEI. The CDR3 covers 13 residues. With 2 bases clipped from V and 7 bases from J, the junction kept 2 bases outside the gene matches. The CDR3 sequence: CASSELGQQPQHF. The CDR3 coding sequence is TGTGCCAGCAGTGAATTGGGACAGCAGCCCCAGCATTTT.

The rearrangement joins TRBV6-1 to TRBJ2-4, with 7 nucleotides matching TRBD1. From germline, CDR1 is MNHNS and CDR2 SASEGT. The junction had 7 bases not matched to a gene; V was cut back by 5 bases and J by 9 bases. The length of the CDR3 is 13 residues. The CDR3 coding sequence is TGTGCCAGCAGTATGGGACAGCTGGGCATTCAGTACTTC. Amino acids: CASSMGQLGIQYF.